This T cell receptor beta chain was documented in a study of human T cells and chemical hapten exposure. About the research overall: Sensitizing treatment utilized 2% DPC over a roughly 2 cm by roughly 2 cm portion of upper inner arm skin.

Time point described: patch test 3, about 24 weeks after DPC sensitization. Treatment given: therapeutic diphenylcyclopropenone sensitization with weekly scalp DPC. Prior to application of each patch test, blood was drawn. From the RACE reads, TCRdb called clonotypes with MiXCR, one entry per CDR3 protein. Among 95,000 to 150,000 distinct CDR3 sequences, around 10% were seen once, and the ten largest hold 2% to 2.5%. There are 16 residues in the CDR3. V lost 4 bases and J lost 6, with 22 bases in between. This receptor was obtained from a woman between 50 and 59 years old with alopecia areata. Some clones in this sample may be carry-over from other donors' samples. This rearrangement joins TRBV12-3 or TRBV12-4 to TRBJ2-7, with D perhaps being TRBD1 or TRBD2 (5 bases each). Source: whole blood, taken in connection with sensitization to the hapten diphenylcyclopropenone (DPC). The CDR3 loop is CASSSTKRVSGGEQYF. In DNA, the CDR3 is TGTGCCAGCAGTTCGACGAAGAGGGTGAGTGGGGGCGAGCAGTACTTC.